This paragraph covers one TCR beta chain sequence. These data are taken from a study of shared clonotypes between healthy human individuals. Repertoires were generated with immunoSEQ multiplex PCR, while TCRdb's copy carries only in-frame clones and drops some. The repertoire holds approximately 1,000,000 clones, with approximately 80% as singletons. V shed 7 bases and J shed 1 base, with 19 bases lying between them. The germline CDR1 and CDR2 sequences are LNHDA and SQIVND (reference sequence). This CDR3 contains 16 residues. The material sequenced was memory CD4+ T cells from PBMCs. Subset given: CD45RA-negative fraction. The gene calls are TRBV19 and TRBJ1-1; D is unresolved. The receptor was isolated from a man aged 18 to 30 in good health. Some clones in this sample may be carry-over from other donors' samples. The CDR3 sequence is CASTKGDLSGNTEAFF. The CDR3 DNA reads as TGTGCCAGTACCAAGGGAGACTTATCGGGGAACACTGAAGCTTTCTTT.